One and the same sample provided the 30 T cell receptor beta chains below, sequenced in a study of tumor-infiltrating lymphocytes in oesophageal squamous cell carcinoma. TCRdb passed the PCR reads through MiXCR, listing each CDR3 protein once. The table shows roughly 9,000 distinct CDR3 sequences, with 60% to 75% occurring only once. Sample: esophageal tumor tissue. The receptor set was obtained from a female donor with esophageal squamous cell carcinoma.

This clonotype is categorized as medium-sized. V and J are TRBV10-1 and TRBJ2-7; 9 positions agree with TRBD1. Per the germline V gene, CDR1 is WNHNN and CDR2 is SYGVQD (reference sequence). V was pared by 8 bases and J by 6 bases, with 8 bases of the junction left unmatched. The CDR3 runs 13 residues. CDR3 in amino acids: CASQRTGEFEQYF. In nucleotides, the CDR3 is TGCGCCAGCCAAAGGACAGGGGAATTCGAGCAGTACTTC.

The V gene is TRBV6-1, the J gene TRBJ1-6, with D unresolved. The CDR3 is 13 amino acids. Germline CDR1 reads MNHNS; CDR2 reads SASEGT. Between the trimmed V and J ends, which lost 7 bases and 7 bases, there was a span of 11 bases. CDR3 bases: TGTGCCAGCACACAATCGAGCAATTCACCCCTCCACTTT. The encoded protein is CASTQSSNSPLHF.

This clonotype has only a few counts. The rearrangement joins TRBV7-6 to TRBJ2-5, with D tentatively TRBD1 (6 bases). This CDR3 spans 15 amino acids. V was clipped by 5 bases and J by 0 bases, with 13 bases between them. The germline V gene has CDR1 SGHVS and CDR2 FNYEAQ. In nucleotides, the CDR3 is TGTGCCAGCAGCCCCGGGACACCGTACCAAGAGACCCAGTACTTC. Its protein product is CASSPGTPYQETQYF.

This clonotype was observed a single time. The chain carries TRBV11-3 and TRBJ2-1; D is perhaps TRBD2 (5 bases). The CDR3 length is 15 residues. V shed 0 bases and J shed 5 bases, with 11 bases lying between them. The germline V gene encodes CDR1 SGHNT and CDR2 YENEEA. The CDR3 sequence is CASSLDSGINNEQFF. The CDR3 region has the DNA TGTGCCAGCAGCTTAGACAGCGGCATAAACAATGAGCAGTTCTTC.

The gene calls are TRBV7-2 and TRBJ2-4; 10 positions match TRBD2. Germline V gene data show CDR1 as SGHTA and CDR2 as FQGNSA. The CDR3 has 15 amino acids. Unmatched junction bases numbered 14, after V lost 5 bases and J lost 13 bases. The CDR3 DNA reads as TGTGCCAGCAGCGATACTAGCGGGAACTACAATGAGCAGTACTTC. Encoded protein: CASSDTSGNYNEQYF.

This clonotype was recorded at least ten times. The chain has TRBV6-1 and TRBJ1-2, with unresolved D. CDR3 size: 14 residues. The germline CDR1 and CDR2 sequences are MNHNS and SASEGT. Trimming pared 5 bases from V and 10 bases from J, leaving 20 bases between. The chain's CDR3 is CASSYSPTGNPYTF. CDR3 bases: TGTGCCAGCAGTTATTCCCCTACCGGCAACCCCTACACCTTC.

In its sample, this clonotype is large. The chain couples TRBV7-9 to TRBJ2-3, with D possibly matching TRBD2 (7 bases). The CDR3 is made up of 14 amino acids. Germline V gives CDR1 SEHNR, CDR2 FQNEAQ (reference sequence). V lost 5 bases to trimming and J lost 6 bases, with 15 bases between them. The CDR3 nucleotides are TGTGCCAGCAGCACTAGGGGGGGAGGGGATACGCAGTATTTT. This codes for CASSTRGGGDTQYF.

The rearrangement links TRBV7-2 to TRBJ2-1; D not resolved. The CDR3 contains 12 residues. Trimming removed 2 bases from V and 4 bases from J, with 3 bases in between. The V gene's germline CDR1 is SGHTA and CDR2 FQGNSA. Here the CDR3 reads CASSLLYNEQFF. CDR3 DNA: TGTGCCAGCAGCTTATTATACAATGAGCAGTTCTTC.

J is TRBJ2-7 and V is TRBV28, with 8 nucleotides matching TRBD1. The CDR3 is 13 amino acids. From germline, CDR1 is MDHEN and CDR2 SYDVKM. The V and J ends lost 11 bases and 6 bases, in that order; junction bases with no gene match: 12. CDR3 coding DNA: TGTGCCGGATCAGTACGGACAGGGTTCGAGCAGTACTTC. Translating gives CAGSVRTGFEQYF.

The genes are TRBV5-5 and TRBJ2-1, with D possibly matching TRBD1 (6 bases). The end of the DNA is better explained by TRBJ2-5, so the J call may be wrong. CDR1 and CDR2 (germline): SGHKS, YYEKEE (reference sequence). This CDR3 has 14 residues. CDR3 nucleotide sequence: TGTGCCAGCAGTCCCCTGACAGGCGGAGAGACCCAGTACTTC. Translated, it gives CASSPLTGGETQYF.

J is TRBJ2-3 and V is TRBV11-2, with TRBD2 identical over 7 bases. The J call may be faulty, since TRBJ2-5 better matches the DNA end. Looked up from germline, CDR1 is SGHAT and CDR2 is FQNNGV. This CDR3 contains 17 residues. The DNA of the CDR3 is TGTGCCAGCAGCCTGGAACTACCTTTCGGGGAGGGAGAGACCCAGTACTTC. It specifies CASSLELPFGEGETQYF.

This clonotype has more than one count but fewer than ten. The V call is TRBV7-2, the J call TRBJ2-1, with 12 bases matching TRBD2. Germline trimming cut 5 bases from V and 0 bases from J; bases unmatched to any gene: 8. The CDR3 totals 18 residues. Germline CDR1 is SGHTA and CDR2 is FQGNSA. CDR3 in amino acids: CASSLYRTSGASYNEQFF. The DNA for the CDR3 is TGTGCCAGCAGCCTATATCGGACTAGCGGGGCCTCCTACAATGAGCAGTTCTTC.

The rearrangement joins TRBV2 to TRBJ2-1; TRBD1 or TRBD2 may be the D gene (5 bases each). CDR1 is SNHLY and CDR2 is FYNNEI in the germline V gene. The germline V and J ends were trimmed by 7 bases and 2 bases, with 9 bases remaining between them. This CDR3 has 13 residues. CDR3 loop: CASKRGPYNEQFF. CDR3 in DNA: TGTGCCAGCAAGAGGGGACCCTACAATGAGCAGTTCTTC. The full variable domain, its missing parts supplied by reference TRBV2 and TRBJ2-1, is EPEVTQTPSHQVTQMGQEVILRCVPISNHLYFYWYRQILGQKVEFLVSFYNNEISEKSEIFDDQFSVERPDGSNFTLKIRSTKLEDSAMYFCASKRGPYNEQFFGPGTRLTVL.

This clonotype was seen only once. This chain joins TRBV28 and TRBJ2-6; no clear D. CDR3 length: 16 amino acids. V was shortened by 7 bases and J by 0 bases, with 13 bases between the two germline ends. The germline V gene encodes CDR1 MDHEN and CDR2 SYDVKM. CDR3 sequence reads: CASTTHLGSGANVLTF. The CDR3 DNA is TGTGCCAGCACCACCCATCTGGGCTCTGGGGCCAACGTCCTGACTTTC.

The CDR3 nucleotides read TGTGCCAGCAGTGAGGCTAGCACCTACGAGCAGTACTTC. Translation gives CASSEASTYEQYF. The J gene is TRBJ2-5, the V gene TRBV6-1; tentative D call: TRBD2 (5 bases). The DNA end is a closer match to TRBJ2-7, so the J assignment may be wrong. The CDR3 length is 13 residues. The germline CDR1 and CDR2 sequences are MNHNS and SASEGT.

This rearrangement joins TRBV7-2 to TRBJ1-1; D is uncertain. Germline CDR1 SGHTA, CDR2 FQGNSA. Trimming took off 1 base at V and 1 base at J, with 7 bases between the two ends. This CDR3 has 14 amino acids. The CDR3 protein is CASSLVGGNTEAFF. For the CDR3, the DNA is TGTGCCAGCAGCTTAGTCGGCGGGAACACTGAAGCTTTCTTT.

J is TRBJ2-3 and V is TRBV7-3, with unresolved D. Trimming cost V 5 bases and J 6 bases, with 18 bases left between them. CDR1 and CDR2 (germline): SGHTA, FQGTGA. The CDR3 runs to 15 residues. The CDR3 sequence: CASSGSGGVFDTQYF. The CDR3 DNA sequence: TGTGCCAGCAGCGGGTCCGGTGGGGTGTTTGATACGCAGTATTTT.

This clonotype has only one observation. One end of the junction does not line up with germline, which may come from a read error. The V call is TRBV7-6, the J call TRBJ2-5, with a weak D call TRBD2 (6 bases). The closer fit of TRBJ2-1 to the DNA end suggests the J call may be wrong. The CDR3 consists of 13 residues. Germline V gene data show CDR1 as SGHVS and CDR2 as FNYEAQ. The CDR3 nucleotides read TGTGCTAGCAGCCCGGGACTTAACAATGAGCAGTTCTTC. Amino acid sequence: CASSPGLNNEQFF.

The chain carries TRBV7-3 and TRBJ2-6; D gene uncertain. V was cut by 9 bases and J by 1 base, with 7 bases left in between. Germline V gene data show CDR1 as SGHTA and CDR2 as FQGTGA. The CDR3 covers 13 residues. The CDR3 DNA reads TGTGCCAGTTTGGTGTCTGGGGCCAACGTCCTGACTTTC. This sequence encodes CASLVSGANVLTF.

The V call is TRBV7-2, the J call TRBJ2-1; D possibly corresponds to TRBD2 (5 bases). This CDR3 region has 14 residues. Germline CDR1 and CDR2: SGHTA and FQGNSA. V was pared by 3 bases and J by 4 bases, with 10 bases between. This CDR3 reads CASSLVAKYNEQFF. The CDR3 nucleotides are TGTGCCAGCAGCTTGGTAGCGAAATACAATGAGCAGTTCTTC.

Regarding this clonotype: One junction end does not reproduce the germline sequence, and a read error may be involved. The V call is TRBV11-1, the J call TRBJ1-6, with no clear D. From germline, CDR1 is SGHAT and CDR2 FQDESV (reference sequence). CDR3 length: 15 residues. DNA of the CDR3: TGTGCCAGCAGCTTAGAAACTAGCGGGAGTTACGAGCAGTACTTT. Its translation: CASSLETSGSYEQYF.

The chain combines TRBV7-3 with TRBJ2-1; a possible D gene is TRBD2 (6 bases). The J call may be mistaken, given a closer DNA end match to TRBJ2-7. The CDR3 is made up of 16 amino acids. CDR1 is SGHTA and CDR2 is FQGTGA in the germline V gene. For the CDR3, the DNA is TGTGCCAGCAGCCCGGGGGACGTCAGGCCCTACGATGAGCAGTACTTC. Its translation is CASSPGDVRPYDEQYF.

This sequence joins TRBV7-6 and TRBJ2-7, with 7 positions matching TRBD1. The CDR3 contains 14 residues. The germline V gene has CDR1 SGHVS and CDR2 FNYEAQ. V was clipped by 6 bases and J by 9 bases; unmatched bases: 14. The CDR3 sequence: CASSWDSYADTQYF. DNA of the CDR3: TGTGCCAGCAGTTGGGACAGTTATGCAGATACGCAGTACTTC.

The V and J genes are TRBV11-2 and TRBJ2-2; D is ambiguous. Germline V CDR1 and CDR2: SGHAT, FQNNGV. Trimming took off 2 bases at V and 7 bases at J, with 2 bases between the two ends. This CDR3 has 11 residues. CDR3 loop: CASSLIGELFF. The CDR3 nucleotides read TGTGCCAGCAGCTTAATCGGGGAGCTGTTTTTT.

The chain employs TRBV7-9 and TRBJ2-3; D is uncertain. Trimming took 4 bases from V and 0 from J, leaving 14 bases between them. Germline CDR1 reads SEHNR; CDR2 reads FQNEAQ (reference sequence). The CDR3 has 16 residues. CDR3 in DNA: TGTGCCAGCAGCTCTCCACTTACCCTTAGCACAGATACGCAGTATTTT. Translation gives CASSSPLTLSTDTQYF. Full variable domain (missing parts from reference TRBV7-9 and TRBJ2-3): DTGVSQNPRHKITKRGQNVTFRCDPISEHNRLYWYRQTLGQGPEFLTYFQNEAQLEKSRLLSDRFSAERPKGSFSTLEIQRTEQGDSAMYLCASSSPLTLSTDTQYFGPGTRLTVL.

The CDR3 DNA is TGTGCCAGCAGCCCCCGGGGGTATGAGCAGTTCTTC. Protein product: CASSPRGYEQFF. J is TRBJ2-1 and V is TRBV6-6; tentatively, D is TRBD2 (6 bases). The CDR3 spans 12 residues. V dropped 6 bases and J dropped 8 bases, with 11 bases sitting between them. The germline V gene has CDR1 MNHNY and CDR2 SVGAGI (reference sequence).

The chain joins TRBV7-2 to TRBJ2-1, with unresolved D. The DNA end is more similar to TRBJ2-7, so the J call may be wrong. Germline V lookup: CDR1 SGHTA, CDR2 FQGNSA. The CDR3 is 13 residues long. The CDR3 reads CASSLVRVDEQYF. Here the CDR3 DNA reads TGTGCCAGCAGCTTAGTTCGGGTCGACGAGCAGTACTTC.

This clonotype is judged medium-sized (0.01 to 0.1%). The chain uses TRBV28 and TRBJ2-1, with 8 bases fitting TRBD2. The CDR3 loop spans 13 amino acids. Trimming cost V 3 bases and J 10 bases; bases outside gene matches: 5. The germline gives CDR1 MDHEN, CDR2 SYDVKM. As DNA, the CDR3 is TGTGCCAGCAGTTTTTATCGGGGGGGGGAGCAGTTCTTC. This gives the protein CASSFYRGGEQFF.

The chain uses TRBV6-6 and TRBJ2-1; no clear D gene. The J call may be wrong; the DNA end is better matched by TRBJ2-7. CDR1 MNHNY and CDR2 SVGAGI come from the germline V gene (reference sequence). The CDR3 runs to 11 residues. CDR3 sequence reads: CASSDELGQYF. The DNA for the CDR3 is TGTGCCAGCAGCGACGAACTTGGACAGTACTTC.

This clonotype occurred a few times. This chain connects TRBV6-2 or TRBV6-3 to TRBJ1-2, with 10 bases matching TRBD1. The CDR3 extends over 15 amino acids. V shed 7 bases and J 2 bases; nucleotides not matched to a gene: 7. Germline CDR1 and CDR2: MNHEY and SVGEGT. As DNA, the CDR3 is TGTGCCAGCACCAGGGACAGGGGCGAAAACTATGGCTACACCTTC. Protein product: CASTRDRGENYGYTF.